Below are 23 T cell receptor beta chains sequenced from a single sample in a study of identical twins. TCRdb re-derived calls from the 5' RACE reads in MiXCR, one entry per CDR3 protein. The repertoire holds 570,000 or so distinct CDR3 sequences, with 9.6% as singletons. These sequences were also reported in another study, on yellow fever vaccine responses in identical twins.

Sequenced material: PBMCs. The receptors derive from a woman younger than 35 in good health.

This clonotype was counted only a few times. The chain couples TRBV7-2 to TRBJ2-1; maybe TRBD1 (6 bases). This CDR3 spans 13 amino acids. The germline gives CDR1 SGHTA, CDR2 FQGNSA. Trimming took 2 bases from V and 5 from J, leaving 7 bases between them. Written as DNA, the CDR3 is TGTGCCAGCAGCTTACACAGGGACAATGAGCAGTTCTTC. Translating gives CASSLHRDNEQFF.

This clonotype was seen a handful of times. This sequence joins TRBV6-2 or TRBV6-3 and TRBJ2-1; D might be TRBD1 or TRBD2, each matching 5 bases. CDR3 size: 13 residues. Germline V CDR1 and CDR2: MNHEY, SVGEGT. The V gene lost 4 bases and the J gene lost 6 bases, with 10 bases spanning the gap. CDR3 protein: CASSSQGVNEQFF. The DNA of the CDR3 is TGTGCCAGCAGTTCCCAGGGAGTCAATGAGCAGTTCTTC.

The sample holds many counts of this clonotype. This chain links TRBV29-1 with TRBJ1-1; D remains ambiguous. This CDR3 contains 15 residues. From germline, CDR1 is SQVTM and CDR2 ANQGSEA. Trimming took 2 bases from V and 2 from J, leaving 15 bases between them. The CDR3 loop reads CSVEWLPRGNTEAFF. CDR3 DNA: TGCAGCGTTGAATGGTTGCCCCGCGGAAACACTGAAGCTTTCTTT.

This clonotype was recorded many times. The V and J genes are TRBV7-9 and TRBJ2-2; 9 nucleotides align to TRBD1. V was clipped by 4 bases and J by 7 bases; unmatched bases: 10. The germline V gene encodes CDR1 SEHNR and CDR2 FQNEAQ (reference sequence). This CDR3 is built from 16 residues. The CDR3 loop is CASSSPQGASFGELFF. The CDR3, as DNA: TGTGCCAGCAGCTCACCACAGGGGGCATCCTTCGGGGAGCTGTTTTTT.

This clonotype came up a few times. The J gene is TRBJ2-3, the V gene TRBV3-1, with a tentative D call TRBD2 (6 bases). The CDR3 runs 17 residues. Germline V lookup: CDR1 LGHDT, CDR2 YNNKEL (reference sequence). V was clipped by 1 base and J by 0 bases, with 14 bases between them. CDR3 in DNA: TGTGCCAGCAGCCAAGTGGGAGGACGGACTAGCACAGATACGCAGTATTTT. It codes for CASSQVGGRTSTDTQYF.

The genes are TRBV27 and TRBJ2-7, with D perhaps given as TRBD1 or TRBD2 (5 bases each). Looked up from germline, CDR1 is MNHEY and CDR2 is SMNVEV (reference sequence). The CDR3 length is 12 residues. The V gene lost 11 bases and the J gene lost 6 bases, with 17 bases spanning the gap. The CDR3 is CAQFCGGGEQYF. In DNA, the CDR3 is TGTGCCCAGTTTTGCGGTGGGGGCGAGCAGTACTTC.

This clonotype was detected only a few times. V usage is TRBV6-4 and J usage is TRBJ2-5, with D possibly TRBD2 on 5 matching bases. V shed 4 bases and J shed 7 bases, with 10 bases lying between them. There are 12 residues in the CDR3. CDR1 is MRHNA and CDR2 is SNTAGT in the germline V gene. DNA of the CDR3: TGTGCCAGCAGTGCAGAAAGCGGGACCCAGTACTTC. Translating gives CASSAESGTQYF.

The chain is built from TRBV28 and TRBJ2-7; 8 bases are a match to TRBD2. V lost 4 bases to trimming and J lost 2 bases; unmatched junction nucleotides: 7. Germline CDR1 and CDR2: MDHEN and SYDVKM. This CDR3 spans 15 amino acids. The CDR3 nucleotides are TGTGCCAGCAGTTCCCCGGGACTAGAGGCCTACGAGCAGTACTTC. Protein: CASSSPGLEAYEQYF. Full variable domain (remainder filled in from reference TRBV28 and TRBJ2-7): DVKVTQSSRYLVKRTGEKVFLECVQDMDHENMFWYRQDPGLGLRLIYFSYDVKMKEKGDIPEGYSVSREKKERFSLILESASTNQTSMYLCASSSPGLEAYEQYFGPGTRLTVT.

This clonotype showed up just a few times. The V gene is TRBV20-1, the J gene TRBJ2-1, with 8 bases matching TRBD1. V gave up 0 bases and J gave up 6 bases; unmatched junction bases: 7. The CDR3 is 15 residues long. Germline CDR1 DFQATT, CDR2 SNEGSKA (reference sequence). The CDR3 is CSAREGNRGVNEQFF. CDR3 coding DNA: TGCAGTGCTAGAGAAGGGAACAGGGGGGTCAATGAGCAGTTCTTC.

The table lists this clonotype with a few counts. This chain joins TRBV5-1 and TRBJ2-7; 9 bases line up with TRBD1. Germline V lookup: CDR1 SGHRS, CDR2 YFSETQ. The CDR3 has 15 residues. V lost 2 bases to trimming and J lost 3 bases; unmatched junction nucleotides: 6. In DNA, the CDR3 is TGCGCCAGCAGCTTCCCCGGGACAGGGAACTACGAGCAGTACTTC. Amino acid sequence: CASSFPGTGNYEQYF.

This clonotype came up a few times. The chain couples TRBV2 to TRBJ2-5; D is possibly TRBD1 or TRBD2 (7 bases each). Germline lookup yields CDR1 SNHLY and CDR2 FYNNEI. The CDR3 runs 15 residues. V gave up 4 bases and J gave up 1 base, with 13 bases separating them. The DNA for the CDR3 is TGTGCCAGCAGTGTCGCAGGGGGGGGCCAAGAGACCCAGTACTTC. Its protein is CASSVAGGGQETQYF. The complete variable domain, with remaining parts taken from reference TRBV2 and TRBJ2-5, reads EPEVTQTPSHQVTQMGQEVILRCVPISNHLYFYWYRQILGQKVEFLVSFYNNEISEKSEIFDDQFSVERPDGSNFTLKIRSTKLEDSAMYFCASSVAGGGQETQYFGPGTRLLVL.

There are many counts of this clonotype. The gene calls are TRBV29-1 and TRBJ2-2; D ambiguous. Germline V gene lookup returns CDR1 SQVTM and CDR2 ANQGSEA. The V gene lost 3 bases and the J gene lost 0 bases, with 5 bases spanning the gap. The CDR3 is made up of 13 amino acids. CDR3 sequence reads: CSVESANTGELFF. Written as DNA, the CDR3 is TGCAGCGTTGAGTCAGCGAACACCGGGGAGCTGTTTTTT.

This chain connects TRBV6-2 or TRBV6-3 to TRBJ2-7; 10 bases agree with TRBD1. This CDR3 is 14 amino acids long. Germline-derived CDR1 and CDR2 are MNHEY and SVGEGT. J was trimmed by 2 bases and V by 5 bases; bases with no gene match: 3. Here the CDR3 DNA reads TGTGCCAGCAGTGAGACAGGGGGCCCCTACGAGCAGTACTTC. Residues: CASSETGGPYEQYF.

The chain recombines TRBV29-1 with TRBJ1-1; tentative D call: TRBD1 (6 bases). This CDR3 is built from 14 residues. Germline CDR1 SQVTM, CDR2 ANQGSEA. V shed 4 bases and J shed 6 bases, with 18 bases lying between them. The CDR3 sequence is CSVGPRGALAEAFF. Written as DNA, the CDR3 is TGCAGCGTTGGCCCCCGGGGGGCCCTCGCTGAAGCTTTCTTT.

The table lists this clonotype with a count of one. The V call is TRBV24-1, the J call TRBJ2-1, with a possible D match to TRBD2 (7 bases). Trimming stripped 2 bases from V and 8 bases from J, with 21 bases between. Per the germline V gene, CDR1 is KGHDR and CDR2 is SFDVKD. The CDR3 runs to 17 residues. The DNA for the CDR3 is TGTGCCACCAGTGATTCACGACGGGGGGCCCTCGCGGATGAGCAGTTCTTC. It specifies CATSDSRRGALADEQFF.

This clonotype was seen repeatedly, ten times or more. The chain combines TRBV12-3 or TRBV12-4 with TRBJ2-2; D is perhaps TRBD1 (6 bases). The germline V and J ends were trimmed by 6 bases and 6 bases, with 11 bases remaining between them. The CDR3 contains 13 residues. Here the CDR3 reads CASRPGVAGELFF. CDR3 DNA: TGTGCCAGCAGGCCAGGGGTCGCCGGGGAGCTGTTTTTT.

The V call is TRBV5-1, the J call TRBJ1-4, with D maybe TRBD1 (5 bases). The CDR3 covers 14 residues. Germline V gene lookup returns CDR1 SGHRS and CDR2 YFSETQ. The V gene lost 1 base and the J gene lost 4 bases, with 8 bases spanning the gap. The CDR3 nucleotides read TGCGCCAGCAGCTTGCGACAGTATAATGAAAAACTGTTTTTT. This translates into CASSLRQYNEKLFF. The variable domain in full, with the rest retrieved from reference TRBV5-1 and TRBJ1-4, is KAGVTQTPRYLIKTRGQQVTLSCSPISGHRSVSWYQQTPGQGLQFLFEYFSETQRNKGNFPGRFSGRQFSNSRSEMNVSTLELGDSALYLCASSLRQYNEKLFFGSGTQLSVL.

The CDR3 nucleotides read TGTGCCAGCAGCCGGTGGGGGGGCCGAGAGACCCAGTACTTC. This gives the protein CASSRWGGRETQYF. The chain recombines TRBV14 with TRBJ2-5, with D possibly TRBD2 on 7 matching bases. The germline V and J ends were trimmed by 4 bases and 4 bases, with 13 bases remaining between them. Germline V CDR1 and CDR2: SGHDN, FVKESK. This CDR3 contains 14 residues.

In this sample, this clonotype turned up a few times. The chain links TRBV7-9 to TRBJ1-4, with TRBD1 matching over 7 bases. Germline values: CDR1 SEHNR, CDR2 FQNEAQ (reference sequence). Trimming took 5 bases from V and 4 from J; bases not matched to a gene: 7. CDR3 size: 15 residues. In DNA form, the CDR3 reads TGTGCCAGCAGCCCCACAGGGGCTTTTAATGAAAAACTGTTTTTT. Encoded protein: CASSPTGAFNEKLFF.

J is TRBJ2-7 and V is TRBV14; TRBD1 might be the D (5 bases). V lost 1 base and J 0 bases, leaving 13 bases between the germline ends. The germline gives CDR1 SGHDN, CDR2 FVKESK. The CDR3 has 16 residues. CDR3 DNA sequence: TGTGCCAGCAGCCAAGTCTTCGCAGGGCCCTCCTACGAGCAGTACTTC. This gives the protein CASSQVFAGPSYEQYF. The whole variable domain, filled in from reference TRBV14 and TRBJ2-7, reads EAGVTQFPSHSVIEKGQTVTLRCDPISGHDNLYWYRRVMGKEIKFLLHFVKESKQDESGMPNNRFLAERTGGTYSTLKVQPAELEDSGVYFCASSQVFAGPSYEQYFGPGTRLTVT.

The table lists this clonotype with many counts. The rearrangement uses TRBV3-1 and TRBJ2-7, with 12 bases that match TRBD2. Germline V gene lookup returns CDR1 LGHDT and CDR2 YNNKEL (reference sequence). With 4 bases clipped from V and 0 bases from J, the junction kept 13 bases outside the gene matches. CDR3 length: 19 amino acids. CDR3 in amino acids: CASSLGARLAGEYSYEQYF. The CDR3 bases are TGTGCCAGCAGCCTCGGGGCTAGACTAGCGGGGGAGTACTCCTACGAGCAGTACTTC.

This clonotype has only a few counts. The chain uses TRBV29-1 and TRBJ2-1; 10 nucleotides line up with TRBD1. Trimming at V came to 5 bases and at J to 2 bases, leaving 3 bases not matched to a gene. Germline V gives CDR1 SQVTM, CDR2 ANQGSEA. The CDR3 length is 14 residues. The CDR3 coding sequence is TGCAGCGTTACTGGACAGGGGGCCTACAATGAGCAGTTCTTC. Protein: CSVTGQGAYNEQFF.

The chain employs TRBV29-1 and TRBJ2-3; 12 bases line up with TRBD2. This CDR3 spans 14 amino acids. Germline V CDR1 and CDR2: SQVTM, ANQGSEA. Unmatched junction bases numbered 2, after V lost 7 bases and J lost 0 bases. CDR3: CSGLAGVSTDTQYF. The CDR3 DNA is TGCAGCGGACTAGCGGGGGTGAGCACAGATACGCAGTATTTT.